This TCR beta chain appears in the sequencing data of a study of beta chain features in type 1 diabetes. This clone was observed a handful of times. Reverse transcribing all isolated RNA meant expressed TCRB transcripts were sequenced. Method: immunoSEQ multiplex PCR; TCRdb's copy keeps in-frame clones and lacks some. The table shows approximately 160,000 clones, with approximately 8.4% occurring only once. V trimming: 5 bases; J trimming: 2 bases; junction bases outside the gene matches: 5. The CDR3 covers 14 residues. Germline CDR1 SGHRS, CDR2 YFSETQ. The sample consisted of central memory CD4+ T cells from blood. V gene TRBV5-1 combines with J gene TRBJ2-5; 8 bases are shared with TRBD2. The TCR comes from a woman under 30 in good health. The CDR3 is CASRIAGIQETQYF. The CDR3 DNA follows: TGCGCCAGCAGAATAGCGGGGATTCAAGAGACCCAGTACTTC.